This T cell receptor (beta chain) was documented in a study of blood T cell repertoires in COVID-19. Method: immunoSEQ multiplex PCR; TCRdb's copy keeps in-frame clones and lacks some. The sample has roughly 220,000 clones, around 83% seen once. V was pared by 0 bases and J by 2 bases, with 12 bases of the junction left unmatched. CDR3 length: 18 residues. The germline V gene encodes CDR1 LGHDT and CDR2 YNNKEL (reference sequence). J is TRBJ1-1 and V is TRBV3-1 (or the pseudogene TRBV3-2); 7 bases are a match to TRBD1. The sample was PBMCs or T cells enriched from blood (not recorded which). This receptor was identified in a woman in her thirties or forties with acute COVID-19. DNA for the CDR3: TGTGCCAGCAGCCAAGATTCCCCTCGGGACAGTCCAAACACTGAAGCTTTCTTT. It codes for CASSQDSPRDSPNTEAFF.